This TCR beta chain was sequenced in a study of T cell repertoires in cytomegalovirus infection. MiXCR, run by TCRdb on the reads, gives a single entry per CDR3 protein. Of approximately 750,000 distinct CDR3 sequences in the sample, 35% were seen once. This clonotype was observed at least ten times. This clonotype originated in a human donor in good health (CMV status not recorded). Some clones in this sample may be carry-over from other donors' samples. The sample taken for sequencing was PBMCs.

CDR3 in amino acids: CASSSWGGLGANYGYTF. In DNA, the CDR3 is TGTGCCAGCAGCTCTTGGGGGGGTTTGGGCGCAAACTATGGCTACACCTTC. This sequence joins TRBV7-2 and TRBJ1-2, with D possibly matching TRBD1 (5 bases). CDR3 size: 17 residues. Germline V CDR1 and CDR2: SGHTA, FQGNSA. V was clipped by 4 bases and J by 2 bases, with 20 bases between them.